One and the same sample provided the 30 T cell receptor beta chains below, sequenced in a study of T cell responses to AZD1222 COVID-19 vaccine. Measured with immunoSEQ multiplex PCR; TCRdb has only the in-frame clones, and not every one. The sample records some 120,000 clones, 90% being singletons. The specimen was peripheral blood, collected on day 0 of AZD1222 vaccination. The receptor source for this set is an adult in good health.

The chain joins TRBV6-5 to TRBJ2-2, with a weak D call TRBD1 (6 bases). V dropped 4 bases and J dropped 2 bases, with 11 bases sitting between them. The CDR3 runs 15 residues. The germline gives CDR1 MNHEY, CDR2 SVGAGI. The CDR3 here is CASSLGRGNTGELFF. The CDR3 DNA is TGTGCCAGCAGTTTGGGCAGGGGCAACACCGGGGAGCTGTTTTTT.

J is TRBJ2-1 and V is TRBV5-5; no definite D call. V was pared by 1 base and J by 8 bases, with 4 bases between. The CDR3 spans 11 residues. Germline-derived CDR1 and CDR2 are SGHKS and YYEKEE (reference sequence). The CDR3 DNA is TGTGCCAGCAGCTTGTTCCATGAGCAGTTCTTC. Protein: CASSLFHEQFF.

V gene TRBV18 combines with J gene TRBJ2-1; possibly TRBD2 for D (6 bases). From germline, CDR1 is KGHSH and CDR2 LQKENI. V lost 1 base, J lost 6 bases, and 19 bases lay in between. The CDR3 is 17 residues long. The DNA for the CDR3 is TGTGCCAGCTCACCACAACTCGGGAGCGCCATAAGCAATGAGCAGTTCTTC. This sequence encodes CASSPQLGSAISNEQFF.

The chain is built from TRBV7-2 and TRBJ1-1, with 7 bases fitting TRBD1. Germline V gene lookup returns CDR1 SGHTA and CDR2 FQGNSA. This CDR3 region has 15 residues. V was clipped by 5 bases and J by 1 base; unmatched bases: 7. CDR3 amino acids: CASSTRGGGNTEAFF. Here the CDR3 DNA reads TGTGCCAGCAGCACCAGGGGGGGCGGGAACACTGAAGCTTTCTTT.

The chain joins TRBV28 to TRBJ1-2, with 7 bases lining up with TRBD1. CDR1 MDHEN and CDR2 SYDVKM come from the germline V gene. This CDR3 has 16 amino acids. J gave up 4 bases and V 3 bases, and 11 bases lay outside the gene matches. The CDR3 region is CASSFAQTGLSYGYTF. CDR3 bases: TGTGCCAGCAGTTTCGCTCAGACAGGGTTAAGCTATGGCTACACCTTC.

The chain has TRBV5-1 and TRBJ2-5, with a possible D match to TRBD2 (7 bases). Deletions cut 0 bases from V and 4 bases from J, with 13 bases between. CDR3 length: 15 residues. Germline CDR1 SGHRS, CDR2 YFSETQ. DNA for the CDR3: TGCGCCAGCAGCTTGGAATCAGGGGAGGGAGAGACCCAGTACTTC. Translating gives CASSLESGEGETQYF.

This clone has only one observation. This chain connects TRBV19 to TRBJ2-2; D is ambiguous. The germline V and J ends were trimmed by 7 bases and 6 bases, with 18 bases remaining between them. The CDR3 loop spans 15 amino acids. Germline-derived CDR1 and CDR2 are LNHDA and SQIVND (reference sequence). The CDR3 reads CASKGSHLVAGELFF. The CDR3 coding sequence is TGTGCCAGTAAAGGATCCCATTTGGTCGCCGGGGAGCTGTTTTTT. The full variable domain, its missing parts supplied by reference TRBV19 and TRBJ2-2, is DGGITQSPKYLFRKEGQNVTLSCEQNLNHDAMYWYRQDPGQGLRLIYYSQIVNDFQKGDIAEGYSVSREKKESFPLTVTSAQKNPTAFYLCASKGSHLVAGELFFGEGSRLTVL.

The gene calls are TRBV2 and TRBJ2-5; either TRBD1 or TRBD2 may supply D (9 bases each). V gave up 5 bases and J gave up 5 bases, with 30 bases separating them. Germline loops: CDR1 SNHLY, CDR2 FYNNEI. The CDR3 has 19 residues. As DNA, the CDR3 is TGTGCCAGCAGTTACCAGGGACAGGGTTTTAGCGGGAGTATTGAGACCCAGTACTTC. It codes for CASSYQGQGFSGSIETQYF.

This chain links TRBV30 with TRBJ1-2, with D possibly matching TRBD1 (6 bases). V lost 3 bases, J lost 4 bases, and 15 bases lay in between. From germline, CDR1 is GTSNPN and CDR2 SVGIG (reference sequence). There are 14 residues in the CDR3. CDR3 DNA: TGTGCCTGGAGAGAGCGCGGGGGCGGCTATGGCTACACCTTC. Its protein product is CAWRERGGGYGYTF. The full variable domain, its missing parts supplied by reference TRBV30 and TRBJ1-2, is SQTIHQWPATLVQPVGSPLSLECTVEGTSNPNLYWYRQAAGRGLQLLFYSVGIGQISSEVPQNLSASRPQDRQFILSSKKLLLSDSGFYLCAWRERGGGYGYTFGSGTRLTVV.

The V gene is TRBV7-2, the J gene TRBJ2-7; TRBD1 or TRBD2 may be the D gene (5 bases each). This CDR3 region has 17 residues. The ends were cut back, 3 bases at V and 0 bases at J, with 18 bases in the middle. CDR1 is SGHTA, CDR2 FQGNSA, per germline. The CDR3 DNA reads TGTGCCAGCAGCTTCACTTCGGCTGGGGGTAGCTCCTACGAGCAGTACTTC. As protein: CASSFTSAGGSSYEQYF.

V and J are TRBV7-9 and TRBJ1-3, with no clear D. The V and J ends lost 5 bases and 0 bases respectively, with 8 bases between them. The CDR3 sequence is 14 residues long. The V gene's germline CDR1 is SEHNR and CDR2 FQNEAQ (reference sequence). The CDR3 reads CASSRPSSGNTIYF. CDR3 bases: TGTGCCAGCAGCCGACCAAGCTCTGGAAACACCATATATTTT. Drawing the rest from reference TRBV7-9 and TRBJ1-3, the complete variable domain is DTGVSQNPRHKITKRGQNVTFRCDPISEHNRLYWYRQTLGQGPEFLTYFQNEAQLEKSRLLSDRFSAERPKGSFSTLEIQRTEQGDSAMYLCASSRPSSGNTIYFGEGSWLTVV.

The chain has TRBV5-1 and TRBJ1-1; D gene unclear. The CDR3 extends over 13 amino acids. Germline V gene lookup returns CDR1 SGHRS and CDR2 YFSETQ. Trimming shortened V by 3 bases and J by 7 bases, and 13 bases separated the two germline ends. The CDR3 loop is CASSSLGGNEAFF. CDR3 sequence (DNA): TGCGCCAGCAGCTCCCTGGGTGGAAATGAAGCTTTCTTT.

The chain is built from TRBV7-9 and TRBJ1-1; TRBD1 matches 8 bases. V was pared by 3 bases and J by 5 bases, with 2 bases of the junction left unmatched. Germline V gene lookup returns CDR1 SEHNR and CDR2 FQNEAQ (reference sequence). This CDR3 has 13 residues. The CDR3 reads CASSFTGGTEAFF. CDR3 coding DNA: TGTGCCAGCAGCTTTACAGGGGGAACTGAAGCTTTCTTT.

The genes are TRBV6-1 and TRBJ2-3; D remains unclear. The CDR3 extends over 13 amino acids. CDR1 and CDR2 from the germline V gene are MNHNS and SASEGT. V was trimmed by 2 bases and J by 8 bases, leaving 11 bases between them. CDR3 bases: TGTGCCAGCAGTGAACGAAGGGCCGGTACGCAGTATTTT. Translating gives CASSERRAGTQYF.

The chain links TRBV11-2 to TRBJ1-6; unclear D gene. Trimming left V 2 bases short and J 7 bases short, with 9 bases between. CDR3 size: 14 residues. CDR1 and CDR2 (germline): SGHAT, FQNNGV. Written as DNA, the CDR3 is TGTGCCAGCAGCTTAATGGTCGGGAATTCACCCCTCCACTTT. Protein product: CASSLMVGNSPLHF.

V gene TRBV5-1 combines with J gene TRBJ2-7, with 11 bases identical to TRBD1. This CDR3 is built from 14 residues. Germline-derived CDR1 and CDR2 are SGHRS and YFSETQ. Trimming cost V 4 bases and J 4 bases; bases outside gene matches: 4. This CDR3 is CASSRGQGGYEQYF. The CDR3 bases are TGCGCCAGCAGCAGGGGACAGGGGGGATACGAGCAGTACTTC.

CDR3: CASSQGQGAGHEQFF. For the CDR3, the DNA is TGTGCCAGCAGCCAGGGACAGGGGGCAGGGCATGAGCAGTTCTTC. V gene TRBV7-2 combines with J gene TRBJ2-1; 12 nucleotides line up with TRBD1. The J segment lost 8 bases and the V segment lost 5 bases, leaving 7 bases of the junction unmatched. This CDR3 is built from 15 residues. CDR1 is SGHTA and CDR2 is FQGNSA in the germline V gene.

This clone was detected a few times. This chain uses TRBV3-1 (or the pseudogene TRBV3-2) with TRBJ2-7, with D uncertain. CDR3 length: 13 residues. The germline V gene has CDR1 LGHDT and CDR2 YNNKEL (reference sequence). V was shortened by 1 base and J by 9 bases, with 13 bases between the two germline ends. The CDR3 loop is CASSQVGPQRQYF. The CDR3 bases are TGTGCCAGCAGCCAAGTGGGTCCCCAACGGCAGTACTTC.

This chain links TRBV29-1 with TRBJ1-1; D unclear. This CDR3 contains 12 residues. Per germline, CDR1 SQVTM and CDR2 ANQGSEA. V lost 1 base to trimming and J lost 4 bases, with 7 bases between them. CDR3 residues: CSVEGVGTEAFF. The CDR3 DNA reads as TGCAGCGTTGAAGGGGTTGGCACTGAAGCTTTCTTT.

The rearrangement links TRBV7-9 to TRBJ2-7; D remains unclear. Trimming left V 4 bases short and J 0 bases short, with 10 bases between. The CDR3 totals 14 residues. The germline CDR1 and CDR2 sequences are SEHNR and FQNEAQ (reference sequence). The CDR3 DNA sequence: TGTGCCAGCAGCTGGAGCCTTTCCTCCTACGAGCAGTACTTC. Amino acid sequence: CASSWSLSSYEQYF.

The V call is TRBV5-6, the J call TRBJ2-5; D might be TRBD1 or TRBD2, each matching 5 bases. Germline V lookup: CDR1 SGHDT, CDR2 YYEEEE. Trimming pared 3 bases from V and 2 bases from J, leaving 11 bases between. This CDR3 has 14 amino acids. In DNA, the CDR3 is TGTGCCAGCAGCTCTCCGGGACGGCAAGAGACCCAGTACTTC. Amino acids: CASSSPGRQETQYF. Supplemented by reference TRBV5-6 and TRBJ2-5, the full variable domain reads DAGVTQSPTHLIKTRGQQVTLRCSPKSGHDTVSWYQQALGQGPQFIFQYYEEEERQRGNFPDRFSGHQFPNYSSELNVNALLLGDSALYLCASSSPGRQETQYFGPGTRLLVL.

This rearrangement joins TRBV5-4 to TRBJ1-1; TRBD1 matches at 8 bases. V shed 4 bases, J shed 4 bases, and the junction held 9 bases outside the gene matches. This CDR3 is built from 15 residues. CDR1 and CDR2 (germline): SGHNT, YYREEE (reference sequence). CDR3 coding DNA: TGTGCCAGCAGCGTCCCACAGGGGGAGGGCACTGAAGCTTTCTTT. It codes for CASSVPQGEGTEAFF. Full variable domain (rest looked up from reference TRBV5-4 and TRBJ1-1): ETGVTQSPTHLIKTRGQQVTLRCSSQSGHNTVSWYQQALGQGPQFIFQYYREEENGRGNFPPRFSGLQFPNYSSELNVNALELDDSALYLCASSVPQGEGTEAFFGQGTRLTVV.

The gene calls are TRBV6-5 and TRBJ1-5; TRBD1 is a possible D gene (6 bases). This CDR3 is built from 14 residues. Trimming cost V 11 bases and J 3 bases, with 17 bases left between them. Germline V gene lookup returns CDR1 MNHEY and CDR2 SVGAGI. CDR3 sequence (DNA): TGTGCCCCCAATAACAGGGCACTCAATCAGCCCCAGCATTTT. Protein product: CAPNNRALNQPQHF.

V is TRBV27 and J is TRBJ2-7; 7 positions match TRBD2. The CDR3 is made up of 14 amino acids. Unmatched junction bases numbered 5, after V lost 1 base and J lost 5 bases. Germline V lookup: CDR1 MNHEY, CDR2 SMNVEV (reference sequence). CDR3 in DNA: TGTGCCAGCAGTTTATGGGCTAGCGGCGACGAGCAGTACTTC. Protein product: CASSLWASGDEQYF.

This clone was counted a single time. The V and J genes are TRBV5-1 and TRBJ1-3; D is undetermined. The CDR3 consists of 15 residues. Germline V CDR1 and CDR2: SGHRS, YFSETQ. Deletions cut 0 bases from V and 2 bases from J, with 9 bases between. CDR3 protein: CASSLARAAGNTIYF. DNA of the CDR3: TGCGCCAGCAGCTTGGCTCGGGCAGCTGGAAACACCATATATTTT.

The V and J genes are TRBV15 and TRBJ2-7; TRBD2 matches 7 bases. The V segment lost 3 bases and the J segment 4 bases; nucleotides outside the gene matches: 3. Germline values: CDR1 LNHNV, CDR2 YYDKDF (reference sequence). The CDR3 is 13 amino acids. In DNA, the CDR3 is TGTGCCACCAGCAGGAGCGGGAATTACGAGCAGTACTTC. Protein sequence: CATSRSGNYEQYF.

V usage is TRBV6-5 and J usage is TRBJ2-3; D possibly uses TRBD1 or TRBD2 (5 bases each). The CDR3 has 14 residues. V was shortened by 2 bases and J by 2 bases, with 8 bases between the two germline ends. Germline V gives CDR1 MNHEY, CDR2 SVGAGI. The CDR3 DNA is TGTGCCAGCAGTTACGGGACGGACACAGATACGCAGTATTTT. Encoded protein: CASSYGTDTDTQYF.

The chain employs TRBV27 and TRBJ2-7, with 7 bases that match TRBD1. Germline V CDR1 and CDR2: MNHEY, SMNVEV (reference sequence). CDR3 length: 17 residues. The J segment lost 2 bases and the V segment lost 3 bases, leaving 13 bases of the junction unmatched. CDR3 nucleotide sequence: TGTGCCAGCAGTTTCAGGTCTTTGACAGGGAACCCCTACGAGCAGTACTTC. Translated, it gives CASSFRSLTGNPYEQYF.

The chain links TRBV5-1 to TRBJ1-3; D call uncertain. Germline V gene lookup returns CDR1 SGHRS and CDR2 YFSETQ. Trimming pared 2 bases from V and 2 bases from J, leaving 8 bases between. This CDR3 is 14 amino acids long. The CDR3 here is CASSLVPTGNTIYF. Here the CDR3 DNA reads TGCGCCAGCAGCTTAGTCCCCACTGGAAACACCATATATTTT.

This chain joins TRBV24-1 and TRBJ2-5; 11 bases line up with TRBD1. V shed 4 bases and J 2 bases; nucleotides not matched to a gene: 11. The CDR3 is made up of 18 amino acids. CDR1 and CDR2 (germline): KGHDR, SFDVKD. CDR3 sequence (DNA): TGTGCCACCAGTGACAATGGACAGGGGGCGGGAGTACAAGAGACCCAGTACTTC. Its protein product is CATSDNGQGAGVQETQYF.